The clone carrying this T cell receptor beta chain appeared a single time. Its antigen is undetermined. There are 13 residues in the CDR3. Trimming shortened V by 2 bases and J by 1 base, and 8 bases separated the two germline ends. CDR1 and CDR2 from the germline V gene are SQVTM and ANQGSEA. This entry comes from a study of OX40 agonist ivuxolimab in advanced cancers. Overall study findings and caveats: Clonal expansion among partial responders at 0.1-3.0 mg/kg ranked near the lowest.

Sequencing used immunoSEQ multiplex PCR; TCRdb keeps in-frame clones, though not all of them. The sample lists more than 60,000 clones, over 75% occurring once. This chain connects TRBV29-1 to TRBJ1-1; D is undetermined. The TCR originated in an adult with an advanced solid tumor such as melanoma, head and neck, liver or kidney cancer. The source material was CD4+ or CD8+ T cells sorted from blood, sampled in a trial of the OX40 agonist ivuxolimab. The DNA for the CDR3 is TGCAGCGTTGAATGGACTTCGAACACTGAAGCTTTCTTT. This sequence encodes CSVEWTSNTEAFF.